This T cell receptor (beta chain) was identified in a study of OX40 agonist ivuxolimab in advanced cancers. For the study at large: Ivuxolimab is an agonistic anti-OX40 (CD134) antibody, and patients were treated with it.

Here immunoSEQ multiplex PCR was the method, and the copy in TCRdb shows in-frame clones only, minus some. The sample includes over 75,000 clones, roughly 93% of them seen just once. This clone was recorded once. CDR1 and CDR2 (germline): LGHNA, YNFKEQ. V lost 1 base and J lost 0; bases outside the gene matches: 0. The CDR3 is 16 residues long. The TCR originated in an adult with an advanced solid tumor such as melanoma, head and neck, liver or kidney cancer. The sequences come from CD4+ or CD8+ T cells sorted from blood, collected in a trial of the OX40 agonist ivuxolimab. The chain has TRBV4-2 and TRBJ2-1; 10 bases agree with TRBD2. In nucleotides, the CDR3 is TGTGCCAGCAGCCAAGCTAGCGGGAGCTCCTACAATGAGCAGTTCTTC. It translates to CASSQASGSSYNEQFF.